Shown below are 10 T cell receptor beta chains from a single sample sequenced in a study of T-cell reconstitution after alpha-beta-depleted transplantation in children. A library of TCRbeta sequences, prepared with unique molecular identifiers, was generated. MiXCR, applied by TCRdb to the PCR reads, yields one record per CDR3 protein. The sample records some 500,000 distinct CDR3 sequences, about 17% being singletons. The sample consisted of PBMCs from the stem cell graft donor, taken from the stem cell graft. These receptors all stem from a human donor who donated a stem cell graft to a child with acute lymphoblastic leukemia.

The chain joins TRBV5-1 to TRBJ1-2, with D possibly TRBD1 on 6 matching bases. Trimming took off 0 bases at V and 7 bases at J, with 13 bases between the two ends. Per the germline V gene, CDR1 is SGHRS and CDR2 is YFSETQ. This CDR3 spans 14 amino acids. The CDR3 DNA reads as TGCGCCAGCAGCTTGGACGGGGGCTCCGGTGGCTACACCTTC. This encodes CASSLDGGSGGYTF. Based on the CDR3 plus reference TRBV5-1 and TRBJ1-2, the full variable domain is KAGVTQTPRYLIKTRGQQVTLSCSPISGHRSVSWYQQTPGQGLQFLFEYFSETQRNKGNFPGRFSGRQFSNSRSEMNVSTLELGDSALYLCASSLDGGSGGYTFGSGTRLTVV.

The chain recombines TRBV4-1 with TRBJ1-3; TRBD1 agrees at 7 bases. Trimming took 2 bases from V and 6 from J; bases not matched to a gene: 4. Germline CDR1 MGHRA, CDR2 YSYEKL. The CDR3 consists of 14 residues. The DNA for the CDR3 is TGCGCCAGCAGCCAAAGGGGGCATGAAAACACCATATATTTT. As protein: CASSQRGHENTIYF.

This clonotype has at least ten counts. The CDR3 nucleotides are TGTGCCATCTCTTGGGGGACTAAGGATGAGCAGTTCTTC. Protein product: CAISWGTKDEQFF. The chain joins TRBV10-3 to TRBJ2-1, with 7 bases matching TRBD2. CDR3 size: 13 residues. Trimming took 8 bases from V and 8 from J; bases not matched to a gene: 9. CDR1 and CDR2 (germline): ENHRY, SYGVKD.

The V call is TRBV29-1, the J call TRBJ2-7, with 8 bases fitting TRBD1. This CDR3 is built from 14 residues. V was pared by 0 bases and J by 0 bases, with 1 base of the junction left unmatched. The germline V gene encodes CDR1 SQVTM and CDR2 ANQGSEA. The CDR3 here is CSVEEGQASYEQYF. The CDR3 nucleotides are TGCAGCGTTGAAGAGGGACAGGCCTCCTACGAGCAGTACTTC.

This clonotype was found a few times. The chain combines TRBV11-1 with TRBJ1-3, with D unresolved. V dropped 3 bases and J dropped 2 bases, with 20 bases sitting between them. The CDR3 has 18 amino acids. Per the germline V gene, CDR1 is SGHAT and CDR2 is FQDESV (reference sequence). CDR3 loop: CASSFKRSDTLPGNTIYF. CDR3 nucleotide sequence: TGTGCCAGCAGCTTTAAGAGGTCTGATACTCTGCCTGGAAACACCATATATTTT.

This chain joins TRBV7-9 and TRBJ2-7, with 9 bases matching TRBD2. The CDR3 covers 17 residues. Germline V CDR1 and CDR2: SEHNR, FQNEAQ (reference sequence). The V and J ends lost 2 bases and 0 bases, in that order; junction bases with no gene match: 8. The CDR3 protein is CASSLRDPTSGSYEQYF. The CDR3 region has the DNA TGTGCCAGCAGCTTAAGGGACCCGACTAGCGGCTCCTACGAGCAGTACTTC.

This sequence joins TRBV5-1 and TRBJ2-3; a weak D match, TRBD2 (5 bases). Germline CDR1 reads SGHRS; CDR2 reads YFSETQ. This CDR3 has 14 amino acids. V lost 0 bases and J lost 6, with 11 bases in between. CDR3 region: CASSLEGVLDTQYF. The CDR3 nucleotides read TGCGCCAGCAGCTTGGAGGGAGTTCTGGATACGCAGTATTTT.

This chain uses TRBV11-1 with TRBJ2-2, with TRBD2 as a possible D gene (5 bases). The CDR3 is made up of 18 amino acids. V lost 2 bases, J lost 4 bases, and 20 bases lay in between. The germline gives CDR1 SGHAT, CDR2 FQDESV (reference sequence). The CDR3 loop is CASSLHTVRGQGTGELFF. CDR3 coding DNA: TGTGCCAGCAGCTTACACACCGTGAGAGGGCAAGGCACCGGGGAGCTGTTTTTT. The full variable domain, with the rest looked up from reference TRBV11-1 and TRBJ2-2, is EAEVAQSPRYKITEKSQAVAFWCDPISGHATLYWYRQILGQGPELLVQFQDESVVDDSQLPKDRFSAERLKGVDSTLKIQPAELGDSAMYLCASSLHTVRGQGTGELFFGEGSRLTVL.

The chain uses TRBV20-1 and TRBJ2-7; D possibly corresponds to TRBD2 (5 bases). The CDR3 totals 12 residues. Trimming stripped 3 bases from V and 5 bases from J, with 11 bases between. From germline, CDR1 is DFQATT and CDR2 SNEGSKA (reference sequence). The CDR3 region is CSARRPGDEQYF. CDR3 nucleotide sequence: TGCAGTGCTAGGAGGCCCGGGGACGAGCAGTACTTC.

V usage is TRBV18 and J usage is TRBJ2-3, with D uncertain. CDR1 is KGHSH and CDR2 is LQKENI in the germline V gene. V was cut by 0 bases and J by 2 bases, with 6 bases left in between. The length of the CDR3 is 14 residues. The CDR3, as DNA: TGTGCCAGCTCACCACCCCAGGCCACAGATACGCAGTATTTT. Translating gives CASSPPQATDTQYF.